A few counts support the clone carrying this TCR beta chain. Its matching antigen is unknown. This sample was included in a study of beta chain features in type 1 diabetes. Overall study context: Analysis included under 120,000,000 sorted cells drawn from all samples.

The isolated RNA, all of it, was reverse transcribed, so expressed TCRB transcripts were what got sequenced. Sequencing was performed with immunoSEQ multiplex PCR; in TCRdb, only in-frame clones are kept and a portion is missing. The sample lists roughly 310,000 clones; 11% were seen once. Whole-study findings and limits: People with Type 1 diabetes carried modestly yet significantly shorter TCRB CDR3s in all four CD4+ subsets.

Germline CDR1 reads LNHNV; CDR2 reads YYDKDF (reference sequence). V lost 1 base, J lost 1 base, and 6 bases stayed unmatched. This CDR3 has 16 residues. Markers CD45RO/CCR7/CD25/CD127/CD95/CD27 served to sort CD4+ naive, central memory, regulatory and stem cell-like memory cells. Each sorted fraction was over 95% pure. This receptor was identified in a woman under 40 in good health. The genes are TRBV15 and TRBJ2-7, with TRBD2 matching over 8 bases. Sequenced input: naive CD4+ T cells from blood. CDR3 in amino acids: CATSRGGASGSYEQYF. The DNA for the CDR3 is TGTGCCACCAGCAGAGGTGGGGCTAGCGGGTCCTACGAGCAGTACTTC.